This T cell receptor beta chain was found in a study of graft-versus-host responses after intestinal transplantation. Study information: Anti-thymocyte globulin induction, then tacrolimus and steroids for about 3 years, went to all recipients.

Overall study results and limits: Detection of GvH clones occurred in recipient marrow, and some had their first appearance in ileum or blood. High graft-versus-host to host-versus-graft clonal ratios were found in allografts of patients who had graft-donor T cell macrochimerism.

Regarding this clone: Its specificity is not known.

The table came from immunoSEQ multiplex PCR; TCRdb's copy has only in-frame clones and leaves some out. The sample holds more than 15,000 clones; around nine tenths are singletons and the top ten take roughly 50%. The CDR3 is 18 amino acids. Germline V gene lookup returns CDR1 SEHNR and CDR2 FQNEAQ (reference sequence). The V end lost 1 base, the J end lost 0 bases, and 16 bases lay between the germline ends. Following transplant, bone marrow was collected either from the posterior iliac crest or from another site chosen by the physician. The chain combines TRBV7-9 with TRBJ1-3; D uncertain. The source is a human patient who received an intestinal transplant, so some T cells may come from the graft donor. The input for sequencing was bone marrow, taken about 130 days after transplant. DNA of the CDR3: TGTGCCAGCAGCTTAGGCCCAATCTACAGTTACTCTGGAAACACCATATATTTT. It translates to CASSLGPIYSYSGNTIYF. The full variable domain, rest sourced from reference TRBV7-9 and TRBJ1-3, is DTGVSQNPRHKITKRGQNVTFRCDPISEHNRLYWYRQTLGQGPEFLTYFQNEAQLEKSRLLSDRFSAERPKGSFSTLEIQRTEQGDSAMYLCASSLGPIYSYSGNTIYFGEGSWLTVV.